This T cell receptor beta chain was recovered during a study of blood T cell repertoires in COVID-19. Across the study: Whether acute or convalescent, the COVID-19 samples came from the United States, Italy and Spain. The analysed material was cDNA or gDNA that came from T cells, B-cell-depleted T cells, or PBMCs.

Source study methods: Reference gene primer amplification gave nucleated cell count estimates. TCRdb's copy holds only in-frame clones and misses some; the assay was immunoSEQ multiplex PCR. The V and J calls and the clone size are those of that table, but D and trimming were determined from the DNA. There are about 30,000 clones in the sample; around 90% occur only once, and 2% to 2.5% lies in the top ten. The ends lost 5 bases at V and 8 bases at J; junction bases unmatched: 8. This CDR3 has 15 residues. Per germline, CDR1 MNHEY and CDR2 SVGAGI. The clonotype comes from a man between 45 and 60 years old with active COVID-19. This chain uses TRBV6-5 with TRBJ2-1, with 11 nucleotides matching TRBD2. Sequences were obtained from peripheral blood. The CDR3 reads CASSRTSGSSDEQFF. The CDR3, as DNA: TGTGCCAGCAGTCGCACTAGCGGGAGTTCGGATGAGCAGTTCTTC.